This T cell receptor (beta chain) derives from a study of blood T cell repertoires in COVID-19. Study summary: The United States, Italy and Spain provided the acute and convalescent COVID-19 samples.

Authors' methods: Reference gene primer amplification yielded estimated nucleated cell counts. TCRdb's table, derived via immunoSEQ multiplex PCR, lists solely in-frame clones and lacks some. The DNA was the basis for D and trimming; V, J and clone size are from that table. This table has hundreds of thousands of clones, about nine tenths appearing once. A single count supports this clone. The material sequenced was peripheral blood. This receptor was obtained from a woman in her 70s with COVID-19, enrolled during active disease.

The CDR3 DNA reads as TGCGCCAGCAGCCAGAATCTTCCGGGAGCCAGCTACGGGGGCTACACCTTC. It codes for CASSQNLPGASYGGYTF. The chain links TRBV4-1 to TRBJ1-2, with no clear D. Germline CDR1 MGHRA, CDR2 YSYEKL. Trimming took 3 bases from V and 8 from J, leaving 25 bases between them. CDR3 length: 17 amino acids.